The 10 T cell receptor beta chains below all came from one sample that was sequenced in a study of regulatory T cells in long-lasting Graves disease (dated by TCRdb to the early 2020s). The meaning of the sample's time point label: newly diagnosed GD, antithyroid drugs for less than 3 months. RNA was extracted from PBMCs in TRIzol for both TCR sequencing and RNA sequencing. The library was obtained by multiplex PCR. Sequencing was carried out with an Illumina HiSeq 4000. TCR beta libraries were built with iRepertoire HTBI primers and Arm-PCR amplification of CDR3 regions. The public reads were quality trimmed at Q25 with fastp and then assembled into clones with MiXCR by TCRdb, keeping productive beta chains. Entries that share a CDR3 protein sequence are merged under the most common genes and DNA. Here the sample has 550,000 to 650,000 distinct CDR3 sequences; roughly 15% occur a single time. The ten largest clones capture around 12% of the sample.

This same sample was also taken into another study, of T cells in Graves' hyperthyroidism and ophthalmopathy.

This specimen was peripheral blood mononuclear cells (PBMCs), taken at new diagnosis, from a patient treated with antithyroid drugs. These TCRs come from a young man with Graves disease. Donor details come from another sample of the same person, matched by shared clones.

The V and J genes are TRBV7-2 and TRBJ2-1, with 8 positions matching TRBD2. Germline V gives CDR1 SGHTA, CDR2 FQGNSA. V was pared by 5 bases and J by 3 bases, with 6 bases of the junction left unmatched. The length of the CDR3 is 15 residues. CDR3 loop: CASSSSGTLYNEQFF. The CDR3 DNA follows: TGTGCCAGCAGCAGTAGCGGGACCCTCTACAATGAGCAGTTCTTC.

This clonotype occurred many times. The CDR3 nucleotides read TGTGCCAGCAGTGGAGAGGGCCACATTGAGCAGTTCTTC. Protein sequence: CASSGEGHIEQFF. The genes are TRBV2 and TRBJ2-1; perhaps TRBD2 as D (5 bases). There are 13 residues in the CDR3. Trimming shortened V by 4 bases and J by 9 bases, and 13 bases separated the two germline ends. CDR1 SNHLY and CDR2 FYNNEI come from the germline V gene.

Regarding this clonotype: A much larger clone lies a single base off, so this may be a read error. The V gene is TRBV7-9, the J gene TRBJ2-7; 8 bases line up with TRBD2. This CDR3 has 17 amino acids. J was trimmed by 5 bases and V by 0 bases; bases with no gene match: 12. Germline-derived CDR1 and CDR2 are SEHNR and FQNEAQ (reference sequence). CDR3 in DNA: TGTGCCAGCAGCTTAGCGCCGGGACTAGTGGGAGATCACGAGCAGTACTTC. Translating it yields CASSLAPGLVGDHEQYF. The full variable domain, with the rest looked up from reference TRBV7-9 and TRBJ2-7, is DTGVSQNPRHKITKRGQNVTFRCDPISEHNRLYWYRQTLGQGPEFLTYFQNEAQLEKSRLLSDRFSAERPKGSFSTLEIQRTEQGDSAMYLCASSLAPGLVGDHEQYFGPGTRLTVT.

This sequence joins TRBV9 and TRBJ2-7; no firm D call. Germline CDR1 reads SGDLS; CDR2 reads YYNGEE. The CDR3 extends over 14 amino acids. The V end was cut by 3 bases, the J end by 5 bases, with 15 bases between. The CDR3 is CASSALVGGDEQYF. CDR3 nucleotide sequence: TGTGCCAGCAGCGCGCTCGTGGGTGGCGACGAGCAGTACTTC.

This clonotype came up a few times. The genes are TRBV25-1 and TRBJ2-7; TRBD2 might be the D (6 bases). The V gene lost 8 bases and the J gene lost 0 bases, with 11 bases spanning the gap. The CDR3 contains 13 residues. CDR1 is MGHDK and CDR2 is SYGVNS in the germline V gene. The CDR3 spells CASCMGGSYEQYF. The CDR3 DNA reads TGTGCCAGCTGTATGGGGGGCTCCTACGAGCAGTACTTC.

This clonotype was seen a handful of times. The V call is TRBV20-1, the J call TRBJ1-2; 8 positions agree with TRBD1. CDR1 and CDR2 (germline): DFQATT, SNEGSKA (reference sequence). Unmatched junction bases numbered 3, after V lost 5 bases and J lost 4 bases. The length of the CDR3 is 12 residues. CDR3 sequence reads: CSARTGSYGYTF. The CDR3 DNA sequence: TGCAGTGCTCGGACAGGGAGCTATGGCTACACCTTC.

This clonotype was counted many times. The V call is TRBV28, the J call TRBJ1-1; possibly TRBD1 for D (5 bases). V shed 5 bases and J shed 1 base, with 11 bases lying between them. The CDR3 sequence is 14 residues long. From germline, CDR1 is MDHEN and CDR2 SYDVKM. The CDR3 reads CASSASTENTEAFF. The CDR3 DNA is TGTGCCAGCAGTGCTTCGACAGAGAACACTGAAGCTTTCTTT.

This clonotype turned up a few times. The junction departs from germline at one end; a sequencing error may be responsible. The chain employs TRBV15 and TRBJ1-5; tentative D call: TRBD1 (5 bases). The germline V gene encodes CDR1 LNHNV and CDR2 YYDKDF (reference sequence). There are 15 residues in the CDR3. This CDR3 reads CASSSDSLSNQPQHF. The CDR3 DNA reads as TGTGCCAGCAGCTCCGACAGTCTAAGCAATCAGCCCCAGCATTTT.

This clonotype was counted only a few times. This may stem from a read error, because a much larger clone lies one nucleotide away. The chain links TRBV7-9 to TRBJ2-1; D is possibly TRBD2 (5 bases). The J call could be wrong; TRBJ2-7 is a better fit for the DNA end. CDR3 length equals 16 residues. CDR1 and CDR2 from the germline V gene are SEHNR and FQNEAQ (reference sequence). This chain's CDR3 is CASSLGVGSSYNEQYF. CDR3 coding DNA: TGTGCCAGCAGCTTAGGTGTGGGGAGCTCCTACAATGAGCAGTACTTC.

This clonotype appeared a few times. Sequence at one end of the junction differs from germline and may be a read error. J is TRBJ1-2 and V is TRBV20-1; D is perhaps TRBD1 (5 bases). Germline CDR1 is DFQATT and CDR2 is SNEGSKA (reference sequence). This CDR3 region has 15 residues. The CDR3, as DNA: TGCAGTGCTGGAGAGGCAGGGATTACCAACTATGGCTACACCTTC. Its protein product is CSAGEAGITNYGYTF.